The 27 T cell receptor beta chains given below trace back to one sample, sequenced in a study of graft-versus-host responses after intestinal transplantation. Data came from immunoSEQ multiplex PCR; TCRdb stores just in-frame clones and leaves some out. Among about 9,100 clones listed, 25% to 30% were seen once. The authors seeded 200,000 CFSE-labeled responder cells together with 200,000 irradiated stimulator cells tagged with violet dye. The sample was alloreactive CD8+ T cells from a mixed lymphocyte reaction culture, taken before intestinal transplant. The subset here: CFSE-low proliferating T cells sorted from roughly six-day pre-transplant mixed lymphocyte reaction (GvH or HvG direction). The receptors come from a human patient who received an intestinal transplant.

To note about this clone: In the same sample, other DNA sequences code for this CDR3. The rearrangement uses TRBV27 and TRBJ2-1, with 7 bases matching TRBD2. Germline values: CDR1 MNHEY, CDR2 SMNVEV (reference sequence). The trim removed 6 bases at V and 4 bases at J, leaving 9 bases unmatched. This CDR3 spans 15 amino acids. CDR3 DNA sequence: TGTGCCAGCAGCTTAGGGACTACCGGATACAATGAGCAGTTCTTC. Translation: CASSLGTTGYNEQFF.

CDR3 protein: CASSAVTGELFF. In DNA form, the CDR3 reads TGTGCCAGCAGTGCGGTCACCGGGGAGCTGTTTTTT. The V gene is TRBV6-6, the J gene TRBJ2-2; no clear D. From germline, CDR1 is MNHNY and CDR2 SVGAGI (reference sequence). The CDR3 length is 12 residues. V was pared by 5 bases and J by 4 bases, with 5 bases between.

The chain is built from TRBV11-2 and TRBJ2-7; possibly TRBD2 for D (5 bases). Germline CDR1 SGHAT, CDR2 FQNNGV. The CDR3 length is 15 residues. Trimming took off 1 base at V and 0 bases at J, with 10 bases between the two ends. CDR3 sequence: CASSLGAGVSYEQYF. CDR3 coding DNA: TGTGCCAGCAGCTTAGGAGCCGGGGTCTCCTACGAGCAGTACTTC.

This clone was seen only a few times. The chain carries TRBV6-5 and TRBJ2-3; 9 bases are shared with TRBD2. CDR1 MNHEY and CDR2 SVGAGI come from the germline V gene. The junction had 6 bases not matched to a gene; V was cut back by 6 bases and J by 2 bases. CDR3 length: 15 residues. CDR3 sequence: CASRGLALSTDTQYF. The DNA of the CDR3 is TGTGCCAGCAGGGGACTAGCCCTGTCCACAGATACGCAGTATTTT.

CDR3 in DNA: TGTGCCAGCTACCCGGGGGGAACTGAAGCTTTCTTT. Its translation: CASYPGGTEAFF. The chain links TRBV6-5 to TRBJ1-1; TRBD1 might be the D (5 bases). The V end was cut by 8 bases, the J end by 5 bases, with 12 bases between. The CDR3 runs 12 residues. In germline, CDR1 is MNHEY, CDR2 SVGAGI.

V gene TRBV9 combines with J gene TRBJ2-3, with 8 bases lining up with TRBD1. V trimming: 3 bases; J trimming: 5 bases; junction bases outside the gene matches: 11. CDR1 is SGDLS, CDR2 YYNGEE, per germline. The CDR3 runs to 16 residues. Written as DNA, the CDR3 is TGTGCCAGCAGCGCATCGGGGCAGGGGGCGGTAGATACGCAGTATTTT. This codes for CASSASGQGAVDTQYF.

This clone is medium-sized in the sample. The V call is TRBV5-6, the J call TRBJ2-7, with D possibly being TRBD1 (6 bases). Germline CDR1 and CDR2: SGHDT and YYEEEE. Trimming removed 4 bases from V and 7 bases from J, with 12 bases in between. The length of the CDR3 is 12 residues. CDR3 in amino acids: CASSPGVGEQYF. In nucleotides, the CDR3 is TGTGCCAGCAGCCCAGGGGTGGGGGAGCAGTACTTC.

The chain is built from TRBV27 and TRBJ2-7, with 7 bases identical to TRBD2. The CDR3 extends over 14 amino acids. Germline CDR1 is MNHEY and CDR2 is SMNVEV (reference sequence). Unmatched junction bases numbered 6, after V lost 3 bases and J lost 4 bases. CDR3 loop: CASSFRREGYEQYF. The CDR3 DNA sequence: TGTGCCAGCAGTTTCCGCAGGGAGGGGTACGAGCAGTACTTC.

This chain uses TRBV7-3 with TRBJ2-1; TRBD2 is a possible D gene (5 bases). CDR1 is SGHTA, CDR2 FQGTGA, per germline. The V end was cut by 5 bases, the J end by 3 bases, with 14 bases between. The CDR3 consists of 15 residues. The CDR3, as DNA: TGTGCCAGCAGCCGGGAAGGGTCCGGCTACAATGAGCAGTTCTTC. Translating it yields CASSREGSGYNEQFF.

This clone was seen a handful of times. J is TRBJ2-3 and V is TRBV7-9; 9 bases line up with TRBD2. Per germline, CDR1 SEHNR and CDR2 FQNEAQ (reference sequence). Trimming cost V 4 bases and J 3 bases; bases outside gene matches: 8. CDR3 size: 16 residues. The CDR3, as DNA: TGTGCCAGCAGCTATTCCGCGGGGGGGCCGACAGATACGCAGTATTTT. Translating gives CASSYSAGGPTDTQYF.

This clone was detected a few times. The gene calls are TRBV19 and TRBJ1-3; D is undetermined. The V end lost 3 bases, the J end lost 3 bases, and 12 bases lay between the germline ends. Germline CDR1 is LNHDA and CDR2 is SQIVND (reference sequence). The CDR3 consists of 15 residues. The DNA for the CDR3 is TGTGCCAGTAGTATTGTCCCGGCGGATGGAAACACCATATATTTT. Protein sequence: CASSIVPADGNTIYF.

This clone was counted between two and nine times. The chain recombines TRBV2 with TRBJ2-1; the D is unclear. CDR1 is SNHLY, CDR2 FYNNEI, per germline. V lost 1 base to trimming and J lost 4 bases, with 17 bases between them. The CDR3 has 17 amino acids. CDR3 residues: CASSEVSDFSWYNEQFF. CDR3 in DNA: TGTGCCAGCAGTGAAGTCTCAGACTTTAGTTGGTACAATGAGCAGTTCTTC.

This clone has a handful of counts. CDR3: CASSPGLAGGRNEQFF. CDR3 nucleotides: TGTGCCAGCAGCCCCGGACTAGCGGGGGGGCGCAATGAGCAGTTCTTC. The chain carries TRBV13 and TRBJ2-1; 15 positions agree with TRBD2. The CDR3 loop spans 16 amino acids. CDR1 is PRHDT, CDR2 FYEKMQ, per germline (reference sequence). The V and J ends lost 5 bases and 6 bases, in that order; junction bases with no gene match: 5.

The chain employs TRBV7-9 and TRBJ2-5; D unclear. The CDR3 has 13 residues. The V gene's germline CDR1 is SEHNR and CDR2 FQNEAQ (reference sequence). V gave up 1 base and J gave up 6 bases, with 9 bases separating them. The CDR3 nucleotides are TGTGCCAGCAGCTTAGAGCCTATGAAGACCCAGTACTTC. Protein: CASSLEPMKTQYF. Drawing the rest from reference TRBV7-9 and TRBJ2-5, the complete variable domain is DTGVSQNPRHKITKRGQNVTFRCDPISEHNRLYWYRQTLGQGPEFLTYFQNEAQLEKSRLLSDRFSAERPKGSFSTLEIQRTEQGDSAMYLCASSLEPMKTQYFGPGTRLLVL.

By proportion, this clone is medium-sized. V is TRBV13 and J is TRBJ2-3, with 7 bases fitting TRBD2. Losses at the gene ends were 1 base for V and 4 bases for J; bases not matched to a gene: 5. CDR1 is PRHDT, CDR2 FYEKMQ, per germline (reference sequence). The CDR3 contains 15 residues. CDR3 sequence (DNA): TGTGCCAGCAGCTTAGTGGGGGGGGGAGCAGATACGCAGTATTTT. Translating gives CASSLVGGGADTQYF.

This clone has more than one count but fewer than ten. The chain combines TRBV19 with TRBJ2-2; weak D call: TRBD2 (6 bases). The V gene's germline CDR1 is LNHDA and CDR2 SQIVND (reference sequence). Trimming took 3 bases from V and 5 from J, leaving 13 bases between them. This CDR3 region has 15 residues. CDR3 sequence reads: CASSIGGTGTGELFF. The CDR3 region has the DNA TGTGCCAGTAGTATTGGGGGGACCGGGACCGGGGAGCTGTTTTTT. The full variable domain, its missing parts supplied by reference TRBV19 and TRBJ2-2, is DGGITQSPKYLFRKEGQNVTLSCEQNLNHDAMYWYRQDPGQGLRLIYYSQIVNDFQKGDIAEGYSVSREKKESFPLTVTSAQKNPTAFYLCASSIGGTGTGELFFGEGSRLTVL.

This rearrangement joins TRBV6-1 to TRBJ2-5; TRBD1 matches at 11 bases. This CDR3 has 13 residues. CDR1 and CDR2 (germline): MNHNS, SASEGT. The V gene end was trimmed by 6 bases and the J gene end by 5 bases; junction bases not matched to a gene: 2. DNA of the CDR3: TGTGCCAGCAGGGGGACAGGGGGGGAGACCCAGTACTTC. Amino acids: CASRGTGGETQYF.

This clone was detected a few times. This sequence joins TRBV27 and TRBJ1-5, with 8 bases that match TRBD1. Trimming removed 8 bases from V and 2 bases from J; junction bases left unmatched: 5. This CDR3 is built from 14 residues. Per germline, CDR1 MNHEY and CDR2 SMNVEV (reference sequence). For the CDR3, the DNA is TGTGCCAGCGGAGGGACAGGAGGCAATCAGCCCCAGCATTTT. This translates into CASGGTGGNQPQHF.

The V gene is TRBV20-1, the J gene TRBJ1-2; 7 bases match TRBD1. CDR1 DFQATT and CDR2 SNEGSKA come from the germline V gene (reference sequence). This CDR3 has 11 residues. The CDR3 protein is CQRSGGYGYTF. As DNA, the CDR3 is TGCCAAAGGTCAGGGGGCTATGGCTACACCTTC.

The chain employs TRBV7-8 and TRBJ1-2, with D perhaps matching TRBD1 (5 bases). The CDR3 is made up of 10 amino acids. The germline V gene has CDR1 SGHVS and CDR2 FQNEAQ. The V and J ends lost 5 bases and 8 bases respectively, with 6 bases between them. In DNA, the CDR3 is TGTGCCAGCAGCCCAGGGGGCTACACCTTC. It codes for CASSPGGYTF.

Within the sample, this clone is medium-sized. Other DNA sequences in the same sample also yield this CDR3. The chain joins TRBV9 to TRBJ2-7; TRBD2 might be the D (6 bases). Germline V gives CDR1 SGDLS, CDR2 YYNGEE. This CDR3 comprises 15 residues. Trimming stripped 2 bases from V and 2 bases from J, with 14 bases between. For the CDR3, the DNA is TGTGCCAGCAGCGTCGGGAGTGGTTGGGCCTACGAGCAGTACTTC. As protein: CASSVGSGWAYEQYF.

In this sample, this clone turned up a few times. In DNA form, the CDR3 reads TGCGCCAGCAGCCAAGGTCCCGGGTTCGAGCAGTTCTTC. This encodes CASSQGPGFEQFF. V usage is TRBV4-1 and J usage is TRBJ2-1; D remains unclear. Germline V gives CDR1 MGHRA, CDR2 YSYEKL. The CDR3 is 13 residues long. V gave up 1 base and J gave up 10 bases, with 11 bases separating them.

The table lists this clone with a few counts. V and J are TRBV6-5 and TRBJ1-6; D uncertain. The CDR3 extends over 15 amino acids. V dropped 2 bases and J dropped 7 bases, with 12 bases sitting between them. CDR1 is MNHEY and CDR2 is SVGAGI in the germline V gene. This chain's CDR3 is CASSYLRGPNSPLHF. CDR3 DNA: TGTGCCAGCAGTTACCTCCGTGGCCCAAATTCACCCCTCCACTTT.

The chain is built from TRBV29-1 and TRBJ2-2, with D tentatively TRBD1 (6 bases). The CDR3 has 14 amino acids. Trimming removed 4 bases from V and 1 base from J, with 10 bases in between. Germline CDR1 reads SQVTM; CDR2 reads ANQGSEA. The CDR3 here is CSVGGLGNTGELFF. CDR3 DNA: TGCAGCGTTGGGGGGCTGGGGAACACCGGGGAGCTGTTTTTT.

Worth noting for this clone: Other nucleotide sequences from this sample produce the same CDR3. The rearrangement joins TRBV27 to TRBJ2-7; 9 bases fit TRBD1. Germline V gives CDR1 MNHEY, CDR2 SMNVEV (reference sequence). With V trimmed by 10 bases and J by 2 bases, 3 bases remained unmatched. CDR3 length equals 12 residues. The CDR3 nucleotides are TGTGCCACGGGGACAGGGACCTACGAGCAGTACTTC. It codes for CATGTGTYEQYF.

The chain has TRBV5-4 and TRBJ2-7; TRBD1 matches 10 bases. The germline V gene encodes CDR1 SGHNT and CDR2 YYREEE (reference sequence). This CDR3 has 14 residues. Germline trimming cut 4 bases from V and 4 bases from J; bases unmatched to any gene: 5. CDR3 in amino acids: CASSHGTGEYEQYF. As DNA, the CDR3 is TGTGCCAGCAGCCACGGGACAGGGGAGTACGAGCAGTACTTC.

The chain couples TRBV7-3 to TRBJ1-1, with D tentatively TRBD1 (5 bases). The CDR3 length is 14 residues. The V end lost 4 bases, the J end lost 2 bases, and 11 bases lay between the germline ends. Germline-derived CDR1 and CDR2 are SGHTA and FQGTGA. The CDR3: CASSSVGGNTEAFF. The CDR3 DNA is TGTGCCAGCAGCTCAGTGGGGGGAAACACTGAAGCTTTCTTT.